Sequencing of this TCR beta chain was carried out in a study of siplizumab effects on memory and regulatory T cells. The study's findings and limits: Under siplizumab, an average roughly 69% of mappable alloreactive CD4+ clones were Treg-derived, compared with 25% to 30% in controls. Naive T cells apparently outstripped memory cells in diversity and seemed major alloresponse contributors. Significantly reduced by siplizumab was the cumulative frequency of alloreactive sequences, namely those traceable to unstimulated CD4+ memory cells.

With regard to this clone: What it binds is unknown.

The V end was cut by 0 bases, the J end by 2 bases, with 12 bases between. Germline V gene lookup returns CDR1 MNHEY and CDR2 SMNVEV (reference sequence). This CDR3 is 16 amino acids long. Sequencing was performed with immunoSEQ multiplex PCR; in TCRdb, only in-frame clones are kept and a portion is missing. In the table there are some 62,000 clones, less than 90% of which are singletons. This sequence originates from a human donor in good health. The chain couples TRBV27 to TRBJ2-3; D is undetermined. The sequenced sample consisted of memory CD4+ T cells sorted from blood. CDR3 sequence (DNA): TGTGCCAGCAGTTTATCGCCGGCAGGAAACACAGATACGCAGTATTTT. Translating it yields CASSLSPAGNTDTQYF.